This entry describes one T cell receptor beta chain. What it binds is not known. This CDR3 has 14 amino acids. Trimming removed 5 bases from V and 0 bases from J, with 13 bases in between. Germline values: CDR1 SQVTM, CDR2 ANQGSEA. The data derive from a study of blood T cells in healthy people across ages. Study-level results: In these data, TCR beta diversity tracked strongly with naive T cell percentage. A greater number of naive CD4+ cells and higher diversity distinguished long-lived donors from aged donors. Leaving the PBMCs unsorted stopped any conclusive comparison of naive versus antigen-experienced cells.

For the second PCR, which ran for roughly 7 to 11 cycles, a sample-barcoded 5' primer and a J-beta primer mix were used. Tagging of each cDNA molecule was performed by a template-switch adaptor with 12 random nucleotides. In TCRdb, the 5' RACE reads were re-called with MiXCR into one record per CDR3 protein. The profile covers around 1,600,000 distinct CDR3 sequences, with around 40% appearing a single time and less than 5% taken by the ten largest. The chain carries TRBV29-1 and TRBJ1-1; maybe TRBD1 (5 bases). The TCR comes from a young woman in good health. Sequenced input: blood. Here the CDR3 reads CSVTPGRMNTEAFF. The CDR3 DNA sequence: TGCAGCGTTACCCCGGGACGTATGAACACTGAAGCTTTCTTT.